This TCR beta chain is drawn from a study of tumor-infiltrating lymphocytes in primary liver carcinoma. For the study at large: Treatment of the patients' primary liver carcinoma consisted of surgical resection.

About this clonotype itself: The antigen is undetermined. A clone one base away is much larger, so this may be a read error.

General observations from the study: Whereas tumor region pairs overlapped more, tumor-adjacent and tumor-blood pairs overlapped less.

Germline lookup yields CDR1 MNHEY and CDR2 SVGAGI. CDR3 length: 14 residues. cDNA specific to TCR beta was made from approximately 0.55 ug of total RNA, with a constant-region primer employed for priming. Libraries of TCR beta came from three nested multiplex PCR rounds with slightly modified ARM-PCR. Each of the first two PCR rounds ran approximately 11 cycles with TRBV1-TRBV30 forward and C-beta reverse primers. TCRdb re-called the multiplex PCR reads through MiXCR, storing one row per CDR3 protein. The sample lists fewer than 350,000 distinct CDR3 sequences; roughly 60% were seen once. The authors took blood RNA from unsorted whole blood and also extracted germline DNA.

The chain links TRBV6-5 to TRBJ2-3, with unresolved D. Sequencing was carried out using peripheral blood. This TCR derives from a man aged 35-49 years with primary liver carcinoma and hepatitis B virus infection. For the CDR3, the DNA is TGTGCCAGCAGCACGAACCACTACACAGATATGCAGTATTTT. It is translated as CASSTNHYTDMQYF.